The 6 T cell receptor beta chains listed next were all sequenced from one sample in a study of PD-1 blockade in classical Hodgkin lymphoma. Here immunoSEQ multiplex PCR was the method, and the copy in TCRdb shows in-frame clones only, minus some. Of approximately 98,000 clones listed, around 89% are singletons. Every one of the patients relapsed after autologous stem cell transplantation (brentuximab vedotin exposure was variable). The sample in question was peripheral blood mononuclear cells (PBMCs), obtained before the second cycle of nivolumab. These receptors all stem from a human donor with classical Hodgkin lymphoma.

Points on this clone: Other DNA sequences in this sample translate to the same CDR3. The V and J genes are TRBV7-2 and TRBJ2-7, with TRBD2 matching over 8 bases. The CDR3 contains 14 residues. Trimming at V came to 4 bases and at J to 0 bases, leaving 2 bases not matched to a gene. Germline loops: CDR1 SGHTA, CDR2 FQGNSA. The CDR3 here is CASSSSGSSYEQYF. The CDR3 DNA reads as TGTGCCAGCAGCTCCAGCGGGAGCTCCTACGAGCAGTACTTC.

The rearrangement uses TRBV4-1 and TRBJ2-2; tentatively, D is TRBD2 (6 bases). The CDR3 covers 14 residues. V was trimmed by 9 bases and J by 5 bases, leaving 16 bases between them. Germline V lookup: CDR1 MGHRA, CDR2 YSYEKL. The CDR3 bases are TGCGCCAGTAGGAGGGGTATAGCTACCGGGGAGCTGTTTTTT. Translation gives CASRRGIATGELFF.

This chain joins TRBV14 and TRBJ2-1, with 7 positions matching TRBD1. J lost 2 bases, V lost 4 bases, and 5 bases had no gene match. The V gene's germline CDR1 is SGHDN and CDR2 FVKESK. The CDR3 extends over 15 amino acids. The CDR3 spells CASSPRDSPYNEQFF. The CDR3 DNA sequence: TGTGCCAGCAGCCCCCGGGACAGCCCCTACAATGAGCAGTTCTTC.

This chain joins TRBV15 and TRBJ2-1, with TRBD1 identical over 11 bases. The CDR3 is 15 residues long. The germline gives CDR1 LNHNV, CDR2 YYDKDF (reference sequence). V shed 1 base, J shed 8 bases, and the junction held 4 bases outside the gene matches. CDR3 protein: CATSRAGQGAHEQFF. DNA for the CDR3: TGTGCCACCAGCAGAGCTGGACAGGGGGCCCATGAGCAGTTCTTC.

The chain combines TRBV4-1 with TRBJ1-2; TRBD1 aligns across 7 bases. Trimming took 5 bases from V and 14 from J; bases not matched to a gene: 23. The CDR3 is made up of 16 amino acids. CDR1 is MGHRA and CDR2 is YSYEKL in the germline V gene. In DNA form, the CDR3 reads TGCGCCAGCAGCTTCCAAACTCAGGGGGAATTAAGAATCCAGACCTTC. Translating gives CASSFQTQGELRIQTF.

A note on this clone: The junction departs from the called germline gene at one end, perhaps through a read error. Written as DNA, the CDR3 is TGTGCCAGCAGCTACAGACCCGGCGCGAACGCCGGGGAGCTGTTTTTT. This encodes CASSYRPGANAGELFF. The gene calls are TRBV7-7 and TRBJ2-2; D gene unclear. This CDR3 is built from 16 residues. The germline gives CDR1 SSHAT, CDR2 FNYEAQ (reference sequence).